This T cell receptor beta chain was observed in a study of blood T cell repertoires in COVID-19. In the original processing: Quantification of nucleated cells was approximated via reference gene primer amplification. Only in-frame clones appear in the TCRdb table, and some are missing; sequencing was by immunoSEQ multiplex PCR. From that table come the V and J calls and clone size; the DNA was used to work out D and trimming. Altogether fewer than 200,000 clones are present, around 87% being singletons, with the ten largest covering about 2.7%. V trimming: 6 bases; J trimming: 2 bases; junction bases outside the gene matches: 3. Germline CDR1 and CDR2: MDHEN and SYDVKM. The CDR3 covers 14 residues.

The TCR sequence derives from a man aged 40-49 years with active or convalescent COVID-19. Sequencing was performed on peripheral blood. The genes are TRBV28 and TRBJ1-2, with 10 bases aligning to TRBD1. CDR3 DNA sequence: TGTGCCAGCAGGGGGACAGGGGCCAACTATGGCTACACCTTC. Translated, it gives CASRGTGANYGYTF.